This T cell receptor (beta chain) was identified during a study of OX40 agonist ivuxolimab in advanced cancers. V lost 4 bases and J 4 bases, leaving 16 bases between the germline ends. CDR3 length equals 15 residues. Germline CDR1 is SQVTM and CDR2 is ANQGSEA. Profiled with immunoSEQ multiplex PCR; TCRdb holds only in-frame clones, not every one. The table has fewer than 30,000 clones, about 87% seen once. This TCR was recovered from an adult with an advanced solid tumor such as melanoma, head and neck, liver or kidney cancer. Sequenced here: CD4+ or CD8+ T cells sorted from blood, sampled in a trial of the OX40 agonist ivuxolimab. V is TRBV29-1 and J is TRBJ2-2; a possible D gene is TRBD1 (6 bases). The CDR3 sequence is CSVGRGQLGTGELFF. The CDR3 region has the DNA TGCAGCGTTGGCAGGGGCCAGCTTGGCACCGGGGAGCTGTTTTTT.